This TCR beta chain was obtained from a study of blood T cell repertoires in COVID-19. About the study: Spain, Italy and the United States supplied samples that represented acute and convalescent COVID-19.

In the original workflow: Cell counts per sample came from amplifying reference gene primers. Data came from immunoSEQ multiplex PCR; TCRdb stores just in-frame clones and leaves some out. V, J and clone size were drawn from that table, and D and trimming were deduced from the DNA. The sample has about 380,000 clones, approximately 89% seen once. The study counted Cohort 3 donors as recovered given two negative PCRs, clearance, or symptom resolution. V was trimmed by 2 bases and J by 2 bases, leaving 6 bases between them. CDR1 is SGHTA and CDR2 is FQGNSA in the germline V gene. The CDR3 spans 13 residues.

This TCR was sampled from a man younger than 45 who had recovered from COVID-19. The chain joins TRBV7-2 to TRBJ1-1; no definite D call. Material for sequencing was PBMCs or T cells enriched from blood (not recorded which). The CDR3 DNA is TGTGCCAGCAGCTTACGCAGAAACACTGAAGCTTTCTTT. It codes for CASSLRRNTEAFF. Full variable domain (remainder filled in from reference TRBV7-2 and TRBJ1-1): GAGVSQSPSNKVTEKGKDVELRCDPISGHTALYWYRQSLGQGLEFLIYFQGNSAPDKSGLPSDRFSAERTGGSVSTLTIQRTQQEDSAVYLCASSLRRNTEAFFGQGTRLTVV.